These 18 T cell receptor beta chains were sequenced from one sample in a study of identifying expanded T cells in peripheral blood. The data were produced by immunoSEQ multiplex PCR, yet TCRdb's version contains in-frame clones alone and is incomplete. The sample carries roughly 100,000 clones, around 88% recorded once. The sample was blood. The receptor set was obtained from a person aged 18 to 75 in good health.

The chain has TRBV9 and TRBJ1-3; unclear D gene. V gave up 4 bases and J gave up 1 base, with 6 bases separating them. The CDR3 loop spans 13 amino acids. CDR1 and CDR2 (germline): SGDLS, YYNGEE. This CDR3 reads CASSQVSGNTIYF. In DNA form, the CDR3 reads TGTGCCAGCAGCCAAGTGTCTGGAAACACCATATATTTT.

This chain connects TRBV12-5 to TRBJ2-2; no reliable D call. V gave up 5 bases and J gave up 7 bases, with 17 bases separating them. The germline CDR1 and CDR2 sequences are LGHNT and FRNRAP. CDR3 length equals 15 residues. This chain's CDR3 is CASGTERRIGGELFF. CDR3 bases: TGTGCTAGTGGTACAGAAAGACGGATTGGCGGGGAGCTGTTTTTT.

This clone was seen a handful of times. The V and J genes are TRBV29-1 and TRBJ1-2; 7 bases match TRBD1. The V gene end was trimmed by 6 bases and the J gene end by 5 bases; junction bases not matched to a gene: 9. Germline lookup yields CDR1 SQVTM and CDR2 ANQGSEA. This CDR3 has 13 amino acids. The CDR3: CSVELLTGYGYTF. Written as DNA, the CDR3 is TGCAGCGTAGAGCTATTGACAGGGTATGGCTACACCTTC.

The J gene is TRBJ1-1, the V gene TRBV6-5; D is unresolved. Germline lookup yields CDR1 MNHEY and CDR2 SVGAGI. V lost 0 bases to trimming and J lost 1 base, with 12 bases between them. The CDR3 is 16 amino acids. Written as DNA, the CDR3 is TGTGCCAGCAGTTACTCTTCGTCGGGCGGGAACACTGAAGCTTTCTTT. Its translation: CASSYSSSGGNTEAFF.

The chain joins TRBV4-3 to TRBJ1-5; a possible D gene is TRBD1 (6 bases). Germline lookup yields CDR1 LGHNA and CDR2 YSLEER. With 1 base removed from V and 6 bases from J, the gap between germline ends came to 10 bases. The CDR3 covers 14 residues. The CDR3 DNA follows: TGCGCCAGCAGCCAAGTTCAGGGGACTCAGCCCCAGCATTTT. This sequence encodes CASSQVQGTQPQHF.

V and J are TRBV19 and TRBJ2-7; D might be TRBD1 or TRBD2, each matching 5 bases. V was cut by 1 base and J by 3 bases, with 7 bases left in between. This CDR3 region has 13 residues. Germline values: CDR1 LNHDA, CDR2 SQIVND (reference sequence). The DNA for the CDR3 is TGTGCCAGTAGTATAGTTGGGGGCTACGAGCAGTACTTC. Protein: CASSIVGGYEQYF.

This chain uses TRBV7-9 with TRBJ2-5; no clear D gene. V was pared by 2 bases and J by 5 bases, with 12 bases between. This CDR3 region has 14 residues. The V gene's germline CDR1 is SEHNR and CDR2 FQNEAQ (reference sequence). CDR3 loop: CASSLMGSVETQYF. The CDR3 nucleotides read TGTGCCAGCAGCTTAATGGGCTCGGTTGAGACCCAGTACTTC.

The chain is built from TRBV6-6 and TRBJ1-5, with D maybe TRBD1 (5 bases). Germline CDR1 is MNHNY and CDR2 is SVGAGI (reference sequence). The CDR3 sequence is 16 residues long. V lost 0 bases and J lost 2, with 11 bases in between. The CDR3 DNA is TGTGCCAGCAGTTACTCGGTACAGACAGGCAATCAGCCCCAGCATTTT. It is translated as CASSYSVQTGNQPQHF.

CDR3 loop: CASSHRDLGTDTQYF. As DNA, the CDR3 is TGTGCCAGCAGTCACAGGGATTTGGGCACAGATACGCAGTATTTT. The J gene is TRBJ2-3, the V gene TRBV6-5, with D perhaps matching TRBD1 (6 bases). The CDR3 is 15 amino acids. Trimming shortened V by 5 bases and J by 1 base, and 13 bases separated the two germline ends. Germline lookup yields CDR1 MNHEY and CDR2 SVGAGI.

This sequence joins TRBV18 and TRBJ1-1, with TRBD1 identical over 10 bases. Germline trimming cut 1 base from V and 11 bases from J; bases unmatched to any gene: 7. Germline V gene data show CDR1 as KGHSH and CDR2 as LQKENI. CDR3 size: 14 residues. CDR3 coding DNA: TGTGCCAGCTCACCACTAGACAGGGGGCAAACGGCTTTCTTT. It translates to CASSPLDRGQTAFF.

The chain is built from TRBV6-1 and TRBJ2-5, with unresolved D. V lost 0 bases and J 6 bases, leaving 5 bases between the germline ends. From germline, CDR1 is MNHNS and CDR2 SASEGT. The CDR3 loop spans 12 amino acids. CDR3 in DNA: TGTGCCAGCAGTGAAGCCGTAAAGACCCAGTACTTC. This gives the protein CASSEAVKTQYF.

J is TRBJ2-5 and V is TRBV4-3, with 11 bases lining up with TRBD2. Gene TRBJ2-7 matches the end of the DNA better, so the J call may be wrong. The CDR3 spans 14 residues. The germline CDR1 and CDR2 sequences are LGHNA and YSLEER. As DNA, the CDR3 is TGCGCCAGCAGCCAGACTAGCGGGGCTTACGAGCAGTACTTC. Encoded protein: CASSQTSGAYEQYF.

The gene calls are TRBV7-2 and TRBJ2-1; 7 bases fit TRBD2. The germline CDR1 and CDR2 sequences are SGHTA and FQGNSA. The CDR3 spans 16 residues. Trimming removed 1 base from V and 4 bases from J; junction bases left unmatched: 7. The CDR3 is CASSLEAPGGYNEQFF. CDR3 nucleotides: TGTGCCAGCAGCTTAGAGGCCCCGGGGGGTTACAATGAGCAGTTCTTC.

V gene TRBV15 combines with J gene TRBJ2-7, with D perhaps matching TRBD1 or TRBD2 (5 bases each). Trimming removed 5 bases at V and 11 bases at J, with 13 bases between. The CDR3 runs to 11 residues. Looked up from germline, CDR1 is LNHNV and CDR2 is YYDKDF (reference sequence). CDR3 nucleotide sequence: TGTGCCACCAGCGAGGGGCCCCTAAAGTACTTC. This encodes CATSEGPLKYF. The whole variable domain, remainder taken from reference TRBV15 and TRBJ2-7, is DAMVIQNPRYQVTQFGKPVTLSCSQTLNHNVMYWYQQKSSQAPKLLFHYYDKDFNNEADTPDNFQSRRPNTSFCFLDIRSPGLGDTAMYLCATSEGPLKYFGPGTRLTVT.

The rearrangement links TRBV5-4 to TRBJ1-6, with D possibly being TRBD1 (6 bases). Trimming removed 3 bases at V and 13 bases at J, with 8 bases between. The CDR3 runs 11 residues. From germline, CDR1 is SGHNT and CDR2 YYREEE (reference sequence). The DNA for the CDR3 is TGTGCCAGCAGCTCACAGGGCCCCCTCCACTTT. This sequence encodes CASSSQGPLHF.

J is TRBJ2-7 and V is TRBV4-3; 8 positions agree with TRBD1. After removal of 4 bases from V and 1 base from J, the junction contained 6 bases not matched to a gene. Per germline, CDR1 LGHNA and CDR2 YSLEER. The CDR3 contains 15 residues. The CDR3, as DNA: TGCGCCAGCAGCCCGGGGACAGGCCTTTCCTACGAGCAGTACTTC. Its protein is CASSPGTGLSYEQYF.

J is TRBJ2-7 and V is TRBV6-1, with no clear D. V was trimmed by 6 bases and J by 4 bases, leaving 7 bases between them. Germline CDR1 is MNHNS and CDR2 is SASEGT. The CDR3 has 11 amino acids. The CDR3 DNA reads TGTGCCAGCAGCCTTAATTACGAGCAGTACTTC. Its protein product is CASSLNYEQYF.

V and J are TRBV28 and TRBJ2-7; D gene ambiguous. Germline CDR1 and CDR2: MDHEN and SYDVKM. The CDR3 is 11 residues long. V lost 3 bases to trimming and J lost 3 bases, with 3 bases between them. The CDR3 reads CASSFFYEQYF. Here the CDR3 DNA reads TGTGCCAGCAGTTTTTTCTACGAGCAGTACTTC.